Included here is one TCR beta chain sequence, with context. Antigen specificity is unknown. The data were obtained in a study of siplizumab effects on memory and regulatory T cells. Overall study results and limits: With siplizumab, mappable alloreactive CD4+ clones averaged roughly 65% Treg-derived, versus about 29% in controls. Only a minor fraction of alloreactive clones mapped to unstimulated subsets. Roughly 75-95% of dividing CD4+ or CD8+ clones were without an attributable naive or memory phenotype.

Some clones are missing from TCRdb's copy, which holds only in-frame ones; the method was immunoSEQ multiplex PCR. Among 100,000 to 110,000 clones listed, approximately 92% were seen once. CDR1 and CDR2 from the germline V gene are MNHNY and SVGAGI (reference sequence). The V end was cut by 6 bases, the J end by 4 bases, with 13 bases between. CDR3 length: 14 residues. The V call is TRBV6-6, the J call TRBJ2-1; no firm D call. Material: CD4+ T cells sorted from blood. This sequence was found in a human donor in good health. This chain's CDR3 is CASSSYVLYNEQFF. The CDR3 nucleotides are TGTGCCAGCAGCAGTTACGTACTTTACAATGAGCAGTTCTTC.